This T cell receptor beta chain was captured in a study of blood T cell repertoires in COVID-19 (dated by TCRdb to 2020 to 2022). For the wider study: The collaborator samples originated in the United States, Italy and Spain and spanned the acute and convalescent phases of COVID-19. The material from the prospective study consisted of cDNA or gDNA derived from T cells, B-cell-depleted T cells, or PBMCs. Subjects who had been exposed to COVID-19, were actively infected with it, or had recovered from it provided the deeply sampled blood TCRbeta repertoires that made up the dataset. The repertoires were released in a freely available public database intended as a resource for research on the immune response to SARS-CoV-2. Samples were obtained from the ongoing ImmuneRACE study (first 160 participants) and from some 1,300 subjects provided by 6 global collaborators. Sample metadata almost always included a de-identified subject ID, COVID-19 status, age in years and sex. HLA class I and class II types, where available, came from metadata supplied by the sample provider rather than from assay-based typing.

TCRbeta CDR3 regions were amplified from genomic DNA using the immunoSEQ Assay, a bias-controlled multiplex PCR. The authors processed their data as follows. The number of nucleated cells in each sample was estimated from the amplification of reference gene primers within the assay. To quantify the absolute abundance of each unique TCRbeta CDR3 rearrangement, sequence reads were collapsed and filtered. For each sample, productive Simpson clonality was calculated as the square root of Simpson's diversity index over productive rearrangements. TCRdb mirrors the immuneACCESS table, restricted to in-frame sequences. Some clones are absent from its copies; in checked studies, under half trace to an unresolved V gene, and the reason for the others is unknown. V and J calls and clone size are copied from that table; D and trimming were computed from the DNA. The sample profile shows 200,000 to 300,000 clones; 86% of them were found once. Over 7.5% of the sample belongs to the ten largest clones.

Overall results and qualifications from the work: Clinical and demographic metadata were provided uncurated, with the amount varying by source and participant.

Another Seattle source contributed samples from volunteer blood donors who had recovered from COVID-19. Whole blood was collected in K2EDTA tubes by collaborating institutions according to the institutions' own protocols. For TCRbeta analysis, collaborators shipped samples as frozen whole blood, isolated PBMCs, or DNA extracted from either of those sample types. Concerning this clone itself: The antigen this receptor binds is unknown. The sample holds no much larger clone one base away, and base qualities are not on file.

The sequence was collected from a man aged 35-49 years who had recovered from COVID-19. Input material: peripheral blood.

The DNA sequence is TGTGCCAGCAGCTCAGGGGAACGGATCTACGAGCAGTACTTC. Its protein reads: CASSSGERIYEQYF. Here the chain combines TRBV9 and TRBJ2-7, with TRBD1 tentatively as D gene (6 bases match). The germline V gene specifies SGDLS as CDR1 and YYNGEE as CDR2. Trimming takes 4 bases from V and 3 bases from J, and the germline ends sit 14 bases apart. The CDR3 measures 14 amino acids from cysteine to phenylalanine. Of the read, only the CDR3 DNA is kept; its 42 bases are in frame from base 1.